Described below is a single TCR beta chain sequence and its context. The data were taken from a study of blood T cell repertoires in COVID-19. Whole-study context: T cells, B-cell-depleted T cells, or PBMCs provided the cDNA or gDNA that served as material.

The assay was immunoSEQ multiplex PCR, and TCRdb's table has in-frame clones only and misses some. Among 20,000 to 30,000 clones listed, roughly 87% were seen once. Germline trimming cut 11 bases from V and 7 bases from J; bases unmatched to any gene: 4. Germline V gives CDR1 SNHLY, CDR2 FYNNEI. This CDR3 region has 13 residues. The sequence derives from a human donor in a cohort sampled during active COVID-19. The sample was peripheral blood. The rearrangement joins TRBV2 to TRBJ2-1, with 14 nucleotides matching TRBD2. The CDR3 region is CAGGTSGSNEQFF. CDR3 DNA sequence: TGTGCCGGAGGGACTAGCGGGAGTAATGAGCAGTTCTTC.